This entry lists 18 T cell receptor beta chains sequenced from one sample in a study of cytomegalovirus exposure and HLA in healthy donors. 60 Vbeta and 13 Jbeta primers were used in PCR. Some clones are missing from TCRdb's copy, which holds only in-frame ones; the method was immunoSEQ multiplex PCR. The table shows around 200,000 clones, with over 70% occurring only once. Sequenced: PBMCs. These receptors came from a man aged 50-60 years in good health and CMV-seronegative.

V is TRBV9 and J is TRBJ2-2, with D uncertain. Germline V gene data show CDR1 as SGDLS and CDR2 as YYNGEE. The CDR3 totals 12 residues. V was shortened by 4 bases and J by 6 bases, with 7 bases between the two germline ends. Here the CDR3 reads CASSPNAGELFF. The CDR3 DNA follows: TGTGCCAGCAGCCCAAATGCCGGGGAGCTGTTTTTT.

The V and J genes are TRBV11-2 and TRBJ1-3, with no clear D. V lost 0 bases and J lost 2, with 8 bases in between. CDR1 is SGHAT, CDR2 FQNNGV, per germline. This CDR3 spans 15 amino acids. DNA of the CDR3: TGTGCCAGCAGCTTAGATTTAGCTCCTGGAAACACCATATATTTT. This translates into CASSLDLAPGNTIYF.

The chain links TRBV30 to TRBJ1-3; possible D gene TRBD1, 5 bases. V lost 0 bases to trimming and J lost 2 bases, with 11 bases between them. This CDR3 region has 15 residues. Germline V gives CDR1 GTSNPN, CDR2 SVGIG (reference sequence). Here the CDR3 reads CAWSVPAGTGNTIYF. The CDR3 DNA reads as TGTGCCTGGAGTGTACCGGCAGGGACTGGAAACACCATATATTTT.

In its sample, this clone was seen once. The chain has TRBV5-1 and TRBJ2-7; 9 positions agree with TRBD1. This CDR3 is built from 14 residues. V shed 3 bases, J shed 0 bases, and the junction held 1 base outside the gene matches. Germline CDR1 reads SGHRS; CDR2 reads YFSETQ. This CDR3 is CASSWTGDSYEQYF. In DNA form, the CDR3 reads TGCGCCAGCAGCTGGACAGGGGACTCCTACGAGCAGTACTTC.

This rearrangement joins TRBV9 to TRBJ2-7; 9 bases agree with TRBD1. V dropped 2 bases and J dropped 5; count of bases not matched to a gene: 11. CDR1 and CDR2 (germline): SGDLS, YYNGEE. This CDR3 comprises 16 residues. CDR3 amino acids: CASSVGTGTGRDEQYF. The DNA of the CDR3 is TGTGCCAGCAGCGTGGGGACAGGGACAGGCCGCGACGAGCAGTACTTC.

The chain joins TRBV30 to TRBJ2-1, with D perhaps matching TRBD2 (6 bases). Per germline, CDR1 GTSNPN and CDR2 SVGIG (reference sequence). V shed 2 bases and J shed 12 bases, with 8 bases lying between them. This CDR3 contains 10 residues. CDR3 in DNA: TGTGCCTGGAGTCGGGGGAGGCAGTTCTTC. Amino acids: CAWSRGRQFF. Full variable domain (outside the CDR3, taken from reference TRBV30 and TRBJ2-1): SQTIHQWPATLVQPVGSPLSLECTVEGTSNPNLYWYRQAAGRGLQLLFYSVGIGQISSEVPQNLSASRPQDRQFILSSKKLLLSDSGFYLCAWSRGRQFFGPGTRLTVL.

The rearrangement uses TRBV12-5 and TRBJ1-1; TRBD1 aligns across 9 bases. Germline loops: CDR1 LGHNT, CDR2 FRNRAP. The CDR3 sequence is 12 residues long. V lost 3 bases, J lost 9 bases, and 2 bases stayed unmatched. The CDR3 coding sequence is TGTGCTAGTGGTTTAGGACAGGGGCAAGCTTTCTTT. It encodes CASGLGQGQAFF.

V usage is TRBV5-6 and J usage is TRBJ1-2, with 8 bases lining up with TRBD1. Germline values: CDR1 SGHDT, CDR2 YYEEEE. CDR3 length equals 15 residues. V shed 2 bases and J 5 bases; nucleotides not matched to a gene: 8. The CDR3 nucleotides read TGTGCCAGCAGCTTAGGTAGGACAGGGAGTTATGGCTACACCTTC. It yields the protein CASSLGRTGSYGYTF.

The chain couples TRBV7-2 to TRBJ1-1; TRBD1 might be the D (6 bases). Between the trimmed V and J ends, which lost 1 base and 1 base, there was a span of 10 bases. Per germline, CDR1 SGHTA and CDR2 FQGNSA. This CDR3 has 15 residues. CDR3 sequence (DNA): TGTGCCAGCAGCTTAGACGGACAGAGGAACACTGAAGCTTTCTTT. It yields the protein CASSLDGQRNTEAFF.

This rearrangement joins TRBV9 to TRBJ1-2; perhaps TRBD1 as D (6 bases). Germline assignment: CDR1 SGDLS and CDR2 YYNGEE. The CDR3 consists of 15 residues. The V and J ends lost 2 bases and 7 bases respectively, with 18 bases between them. CDR3 sequence reads: CASSVGSGGAGGYTF. The CDR3 nucleotides are TGTGCCAGCAGCGTCGGATCGGGGGGGGCCGGTGGCTACACCTTC.

The chain joins TRBV27 to TRBJ1-6, with D possibly TRBD1 on 6 matching bases. Trimming stripped 0 bases from V and 9 bases from J, with 12 bases between. CDR1 MNHEY and CDR2 SMNVEV come from the germline V gene (reference sequence). CDR3 length equals 15 residues. In nucleotides, the CDR3 is TGTGCCAGCAGTTTATCGGGAGGGGGTGGTTCACCCCTCCACTTT. It specifies CASSLSGGGGSPLHF.

Here the CDR3 reads CATSSDLAGGVSTDTQYF. The CDR3, as DNA: TGTGCCACCAGCAGCGACCTAGCGGGGGGGGTTAGCACAGATACGCAGTATTTT. The chain joins TRBV15 to TRBJ2-3, with 12 nucleotides matching TRBD2. The CDR3 loop spans 18 amino acids. Per germline, CDR1 LNHNV and CDR2 YYDKDF (reference sequence). The V segment lost 3 bases and the J segment 0 bases; nucleotides outside the gene matches: 7.

The chain employs TRBV14 and TRBJ2-6; TRBD1 might be the D (6 bases). CDR1 and CDR2 from the germline V gene are SGHDN and FVKESK. V was shortened by 4 bases and J by 4 bases, with 17 bases between the two germline ends. The CDR3 runs to 17 residues. DNA of the CDR3: TGTGCCAGCAGCCTCTTCCAGGGGTCTCTAGGGGCCAACGTCCTGACTTTC. Translated: CASSLFQGSLGANVLTF.

The chain joins TRBV11-2 to TRBJ2-1; a weak D match, TRBD2 (6 bases). This CDR3 region has 12 residues. Germline V CDR1 and CDR2: SGHAT, FQNNGV. V shed 5 bases and J shed 15 bases, with 17 bases lying between them. The CDR3 spells CASSPAVRGLFF. For the CDR3, the DNA is TGTGCCAGCAGCCCAGCTGTGCGGGGTCTGTTCTTC.

The chain couples TRBV6-1 to TRBJ1-1; maybe TRBD1 (6 bases). Trimming took off 0 bases at V and 11 bases at J, with 10 bases between the two ends. The CDR3 sequence is 12 residues long. Germline V gene sequence: CDR1 MNHNS, CDR2 SASEGT. The CDR3 sequence: CASSEARGGAFF. Written as DNA, the CDR3 is TGTGCCAGCAGTGAAGCAAGGGGGGGGGCTTTCTTT.

The J gene is TRBJ2-2, the V gene TRBV11-3, with TRBD1 identical over 7 bases. V trimming: 1 base; J trimming: 6 bases; junction bases outside the gene matches: 5. Per germline, CDR1 SGHNT and CDR2 YENEEA. The CDR3 covers 15 residues. CDR3 sequence reads: CASSLGRQGAGELFF. For the CDR3, the DNA is TGTGCCAGCAGCTTAGGTCGGCAGGGGGCCGGGGAGCTGTTTTTT.

V and J are TRBV19 and TRBJ1-5; no clear D. The germline CDR1 and CDR2 sequences are LNHDA and SQIVND (reference sequence). This CDR3 has 17 amino acids. V was shortened by 3 bases and J by 2 bases, with 17 bases between the two germline ends. CDR3 sequence reads: CASSIGLYTLGNQPQHF. The DNA for the CDR3 is TGTGCCAGTAGTATTGGACTCTATACATTGGGCAATCAGCCCCAGCATTTT.

This sequence joins TRBV27 and TRBJ1-2; D ambiguous. The CDR3 consists of 12 residues. V was pared by 3 bases and J by 7 bases, with 9 bases between. The germline gives CDR1 MNHEY, CDR2 SMNVEV (reference sequence). As DNA, the CDR3 is TGTGCCAGCAGTTTGTCGGGATTTGGCTACACCTTC. It translates to CASSLSGFGYTF.